The next 27 T cell receptor beta chains were all read from a single sample in a study of T cells expressing NK-cell markers. TCRdb re-called the 5' RACE reads; every CDR3 protein appears as one record, without DNA. The ten most abundant clones cover approximately 12% of a sample with about 140,000 distinct CDR3 sequences. Sequenced: blood T cells: a sorted CD56 or NKG2C T cell subset, CD4+ or CD8+ T cells, or bulk PBMC T cells (not recorded which). These receptors all stem from a man aged 18 to 29 in good health.

The rearrangement links TRBV5-1 to TRBJ2-2; TCRdb returns TRBD1, unconfirmable since there is no DNA. This CDR3 is 17 amino acids long. Per germline, CDR1 SGHRS and CDR2 YFSETQ. The CDR3 reads CASSPGAGTANTGELFF.

This sequence joins TRBV20-1 and TRBJ2-1; TCRdb gives TRBD1 as the D gene, but with no DNA this cannot be confirmed. Germline V gene data show CDR1 as DFQATT and CDR2 as SNEGSKA (reference sequence). The CDR3 covers 15 residues. CDR3 region: CSARDVSGAYNEQFF.

J is TRBJ2-7 and V is TRBV18; TCRdb's D gene call, TRBD1, goes unchecked for lack of DNA. The germline gives CDR1 KGHSH, CDR2 LQKENI. The CDR3 totals 15 residues. The CDR3 spells CASSPARGAPHEQYF.

V is TRBV30 and J is TRBJ2-3; TCRdb reports TRBD2, a call that lacks DNA to check it against. The CDR3 has 14 amino acids. From germline, CDR1 is GTSNPN and CDR2 SVGIG (reference sequence). The CDR3 is CACPTSGDLDTQYF. The full variable domain, with the rest looked up from reference TRBV30 and TRBJ2-3, is SQTIHQWPATLVQPVGSPLSLECTVEGTSNPNLYWYRQAAGRGLQLLFYSVGIGQISSEVPQNLSASRPQDRQFILSSKKLLLSDSGFYLCACPTSGDLDTQYFGPGTRLTVL.

CDR3 protein: CASSGQADSYNEQFF. The V call is TRBV4-1, the J call TRBJ2-1; TCRdb designates TRBD1, a call that cannot be tested without DNA. The CDR3 loop spans 15 amino acids. CDR1 is MGHRA, CDR2 YSYEKL, per germline.

V usage is TRBV5-4 and J usage is TRBJ2-5; TCRdb returns TRBD2, unconfirmable since there is no DNA. Germline V gene data show CDR1 as SGHNT and CDR2 as YYREEE (reference sequence). This CDR3 contains 20 residues. The chain's CDR3 is CASSLRTVQPGLAYQETQYF. The variable domain in full, completed from reference TRBV5-4 and TRBJ2-5, reads ETGVTQSPTHLIKTRGQQVTLRCSSQSGHNTVSWYQQALGQGPQFIFQYYREEENGRGNFPPRFSGLQFPNYSSELNVNALELDDSALYLCASSLRTVQPGLAYQETQYFGPGTRLLVL.

This chain connects TRBV6-2 or TRBV6-3 to TRBJ2-1; TCRdb indicates TRBD2, and absent DNA this call remains unverified. This CDR3 region has 15 residues. Germline V lookup: CDR1 MNHEY, CDR2 SVGEGT. CDR3 in amino acids: CASSNRDYLYNEQFF.

The CDR3 is CSARESRDIQSNQPQHF. This chain connects TRBV20-1 to TRBJ1-5; TCRdb selects TRBD1, and the lack of DNA leaves this call unchecked. Germline V CDR1 and CDR2: DFQATT, SNEGSKA (reference sequence). The length of the CDR3 is 17 residues.

The rearrangement joins TRBV18 to TRBJ2-1; absent DNA, TCRdb's TRBD2 call cannot be checked. Germline CDR1 and CDR2: KGHSH and LQKENI. The CDR3 contains 17 residues. The CDR3 here is CASSLGLAGGPLDEQFF.

The chain has TRBV29-1 and TRBJ2-7; the TRBD1 assignment by TCRdb is unverifiable without DNA. This CDR3 is 15 amino acids long. Germline assignment: CDR1 SQVTM and CDR2 ANQGSEA. Here the CDR3 reads CSVEGDHRGVYEQYF.

The chain employs TRBV6-1 and TRBJ2-5; absent DNA, TCRdb's TRBD2 call cannot be checked. The CDR3 loop spans 17 amino acids. The germline V gene encodes CDR1 MNHNS and CDR2 SASEGT. The CDR3 protein is CASMRRLAGDLQETQYF.

The CDR3 region is CASLKLRGIYGYTF. This chain joins TRBV28 and TRBJ1-2; with no DNA, the TCRdb D assignment of TRBD1 cannot be verified. Germline CDR1 MDHEN, CDR2 SYDVKM. The CDR3 is made up of 14 amino acids.

The chain combines TRBV5-1 with TRBJ2-7. The CDR3 is 15 amino acids. Germline values: CDR1 SGHRS, CDR2 YFSETQ. This CDR3 is CASSLESGRADEQYF. Full variable domain (outside the CDR3, taken from reference TRBV5-1 and TRBJ2-7): KAGVTQTPRYLIKTRGQQVTLSCSPISGHRSVSWYQQTPGQGLQFLFEYFSETQRNKGNFPGRFSGRQFSNSRSEMNVSTLELGDSALYLCASSLESGRADEQYFGPGTRLTVT.

This chain uses TRBV9 with TRBJ1-2; TCRdb returns TRBD1, unconfirmable since there is no DNA. This CDR3 is built from 13 residues. The V gene's germline CDR1 is SGDLS and CDR2 YYNGEE. The CDR3 sequence is CASSVVTGAGYTF.

The chain recombines TRBV11-2 with TRBJ2-1; the D call from TCRdb, TRBD1, cannot be confirmed without DNA. The CDR3 covers 15 residues. Germline V gene sequence: CDR1 SGHAT, CDR2 FQNNGV. CDR3 sequence: CASTPKMASYNEQFF.

The genes are TRBV4-3 and TRBJ2-5; TCRdb calls TRBD1, which cannot be checked without DNA. Germline V gene sequence: CDR1 LGHNA, CDR2 YSLEER. This CDR3 is built from 17 residues. The CDR3 sequence is CASSQGSGQGFGETQYF.

This rearrangement joins TRBV12-3 or TRBV12-4 to TRBJ1-2. The CDR3 is 15 residues long. The CDR3: CASLRMGGGNYGYTF.

The chain employs TRBV7-2 and TRBJ2-3; the TCRdb call, TRBD2, lacks DNA for checking. The CDR3 spans 16 residues. Germline loops: CDR1 SGHTA, CDR2 FQGNSA. The CDR3 loop is CASSLVPGLPTDTQYF.

The chain joins TRBV27 to TRBJ2-3; TCRdb proposes TRBD1, but this gene call is untestable without DNA. The CDR3 has 13 residues. Germline V gives CDR1 MNHEY, CDR2 SMNVEV (reference sequence). CDR3 amino acids: CASSPDRGDTQYF.

The rearrangement uses TRBV3-1 and TRBJ2-7; TCRdb selects TRBD1, and the lack of DNA leaves this call unchecked. The germline V gene encodes CDR1 LGHDT and CDR2 YNNKEL (reference sequence). This CDR3 contains 13 residues. CDR3 amino acids: CANRPGSSYEQYF.

The gene calls are TRBV27 and TRBJ2-1; lacking DNA, the TRBD2 call made by TCRdb goes unchecked. The CDR3 length is 14 residues. From germline, CDR1 is MNHEY and CDR2 SMNVEV (reference sequence). The CDR3 here is CASSFSGSIYEQFF.

The CDR3 here is CASSDVGDNTGELFF. This chain links TRBV2 with TRBJ2-2; absent DNA, TCRdb's TRBD1 call cannot be checked. Germline V lookup: CDR1 SNHLY, CDR2 FYNNEI. The CDR3 contains 15 residues.

The V and J genes are TRBV7-2 and TRBJ2-5; no DNA is available, so the TRBD2 call from TCRdb remains unchecked. Germline CDR1 is SGHTA and CDR2 is FQGNSA. This CDR3 spans 16 amino acids. CDR3 sequence reads: CASSPSGGTVQETQYF.

This chain joins TRBV20-1 and TRBJ2-1; TCRdb returns TRBD1, unconfirmable since there is no DNA. This CDR3 has 16 residues. Germline lookup yields CDR1 DFQATT and CDR2 SNEGSKA (reference sequence). This CDR3 reads CSARVLGAGAYNEQFF.

This sequence joins TRBV5-1 and TRBJ2-1; the TCRdb D gene call, TRBD2, has no DNA to confirm it. The germline gives CDR1 SGHRS, CDR2 YFSETQ. The CDR3 runs 18 residues. The CDR3 spells CASSDRRTSGDSYNEQFF. Full variable domain (rest looked up from reference TRBV5-1 and TRBJ2-1): KAGVTQTPRYLIKTRGQQVTLSCSPISGHRSVSWYQQTPGQGLQFLFEYFSETQRNKGNFPGRFSGRQFSNSRSEMNVSTLELGDSALYLCASSDRRTSGDSYNEQFFGPGTRLTVL.

The chain is built from TRBV18 and TRBJ2-3; TCRdb lists TRBD1, though no DNA is available to test this call. This CDR3 has 16 residues. The V gene's germline CDR1 is KGHSH and CDR2 LQKENI. The CDR3: CASSPGTGPSTDTQYF.

The chain joins TRBV7-6 to TRBJ2-5; TCRdb's D gene call, TRBD1, goes unchecked for lack of DNA. Germline V gene lookup returns CDR1 SGHVS and CDR2 FNYEAQ. This CDR3 comprises 14 residues. The chain's CDR3 is CASSHLQGQETQYF.